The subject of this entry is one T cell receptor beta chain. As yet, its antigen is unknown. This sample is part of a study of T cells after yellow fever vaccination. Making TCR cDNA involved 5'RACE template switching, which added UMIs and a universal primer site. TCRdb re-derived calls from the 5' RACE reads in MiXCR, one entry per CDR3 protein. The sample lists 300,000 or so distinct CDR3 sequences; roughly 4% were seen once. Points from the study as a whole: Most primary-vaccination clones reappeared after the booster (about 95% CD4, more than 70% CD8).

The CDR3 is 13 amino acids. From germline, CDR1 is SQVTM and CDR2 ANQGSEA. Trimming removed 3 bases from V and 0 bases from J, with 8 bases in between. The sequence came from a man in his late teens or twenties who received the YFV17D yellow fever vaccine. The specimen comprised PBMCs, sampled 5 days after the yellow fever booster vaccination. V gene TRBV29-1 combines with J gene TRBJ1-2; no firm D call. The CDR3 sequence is CSVDGLTNYGYTF. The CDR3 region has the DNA TGCAGCGTTGATGGCCTGACTAACTATGGCTACACCTTC. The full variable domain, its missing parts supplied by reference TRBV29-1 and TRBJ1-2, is SAVISQKPSRDICQRGTSLTIQCQVDSQVTMMFWYRQQPGQSLTLIATANQGSEATYESGFVIDKFPISRPNLTFSTLTVSNMSPEDSSIYLCSVDGLTNYGYTFGSGTRLTVV.